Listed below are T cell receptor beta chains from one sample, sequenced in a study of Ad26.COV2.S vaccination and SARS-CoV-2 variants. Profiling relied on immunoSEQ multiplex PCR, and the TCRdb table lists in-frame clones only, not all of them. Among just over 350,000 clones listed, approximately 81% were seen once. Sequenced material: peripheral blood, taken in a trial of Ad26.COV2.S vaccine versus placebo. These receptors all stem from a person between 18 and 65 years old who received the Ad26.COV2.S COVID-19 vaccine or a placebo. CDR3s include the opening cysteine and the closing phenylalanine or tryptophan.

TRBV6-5	CASRKGRGDTEAFF
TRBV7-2	CASSFAGGYGGELFF
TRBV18	CASSPSTSGGPEQFF
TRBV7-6	CASSLASEGREYF
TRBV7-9	CASSTTGGQNEKLFF
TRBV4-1	CASSQFVGRDWQPQHF
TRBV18	CASSPTDSFGLFF
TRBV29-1	CSVAPGAKHEQYF
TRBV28	CASTPIRGHGEQYF
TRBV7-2	CASSLESPPRGTQYF
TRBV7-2	CASSLGTGIYGYTF
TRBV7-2	CASSLARADTGELFF
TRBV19	CASKNRDGPTDTQYF
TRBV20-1	CSASSNQPQHF
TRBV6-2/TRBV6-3	CASSYPGIYEQYF
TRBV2	CASSGELLQLTDSPLHF
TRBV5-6	CASSLGPSNYGYTF
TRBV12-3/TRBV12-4	CASSFSGNTEAFF
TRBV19	CASSTGTSGNRYEQYF
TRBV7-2	CASSLVSQGAEKLFF
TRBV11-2	CASRPDRVETQYF
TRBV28	CASSLSKGLQYF
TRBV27	CASSSLIIVEWSSRTGELFF
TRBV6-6	CASSRRLAGVKRDYNEQFF
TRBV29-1	CSVVGRAYEQYF
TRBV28	CASNSVANLSYEQYF
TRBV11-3	CASSLGQGEREQYF
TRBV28	CASSPGDSNYGYTF
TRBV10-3	CAISETGQPQHF
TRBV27	CASNPPRRYQETQYF
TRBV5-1	CASSWLGPDTQYF
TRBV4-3	CASSQGGTGNYEQYF
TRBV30	CAWSAVYSGNTIYF
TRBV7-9	CASSLGGTGISETQYF
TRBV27	CASSLSMKGGSGYTF
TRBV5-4	CATTLAGGRNEQFF
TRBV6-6	CASSPRPRTTGELFF
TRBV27	CASSNPGLAGAYEQYF
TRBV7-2	CASSLEVGATNEKLFF
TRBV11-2	CASSLGQLTYGYTF
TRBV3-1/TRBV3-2	CASSQSGTTVSYEQYF
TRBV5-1	CASSGRGGSYEQYF
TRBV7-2	CASSLEGVLGKNIQYF
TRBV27	CASSSRRGRSTDTQYF
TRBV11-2	CASSFRPQTGGNTGELFF
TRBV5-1	CASSTVTGAGEQFF
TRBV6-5	CASWGGRGNEQFF
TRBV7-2	CASSLGRGNTEAFF